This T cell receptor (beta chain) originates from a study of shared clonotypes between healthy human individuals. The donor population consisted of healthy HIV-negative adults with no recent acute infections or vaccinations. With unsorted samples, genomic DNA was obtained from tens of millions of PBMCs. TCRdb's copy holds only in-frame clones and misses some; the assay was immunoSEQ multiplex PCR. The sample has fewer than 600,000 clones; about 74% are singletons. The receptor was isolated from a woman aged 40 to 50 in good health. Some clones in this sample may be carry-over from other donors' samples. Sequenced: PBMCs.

The CDR3 loop is CASSLRQGGRALSYEQYF. DNA for the CDR3: TGTGCCAGCAGCTTAAGACAGGGCGGGAGGGCCTTATCGTACGAGCAGTACTTC. This sequence joins TRBV7-2 and TRBJ2-7; 9 bases agree with TRBD2. Germline CDR1 reads SGHTA; CDR2 reads FQGNSA. J lost 4 bases, V lost 2 bases, and 15 bases had no gene match. The CDR3 is made up of 18 amino acids.